The 16 T cell receptor beta chains listed next were all sequenced from one sample in a study of shared clonotypes between healthy human individuals (TCRdb year 2020). The library was produced with the immunoSEQ multiplex PCR assay. TCRdb took this table from immuneACCESS and kept in-frame rearrangements with V and J called. Such tables lack part of the clones; where checked against another copy, unresolved V genes explain under half of the gap, and the rest is unexplained. The sample includes around 720,000 clones, with roughly 73% observed a single time. 1.5% to 2% of the sample goes to the ten largest clones. The sequenced sample consisted of memory CD4+ T cells sorted from blood. The label giving this sample's cell subset or site can be read as: CD45RA-negative fraction. All receptors derive from a woman in her 30s in good health.

Written as DNA, the CDR3 is TGTGCCAGCAGCGCTCCGGGAGGCGCCGGGGGCATCACAGATACGCAGTATTTT. Translating gives CASSAPGGAGGITDTQYF. The V call is TRBV7-3, the J call TRBJ2-3, with a weak D call TRBD2 (7 bases). This CDR3 has 18 amino acids. The germline CDR1 and CDR2 sequences are SGHTA and FQGTGA. Trimming pared 5 bases from V and 2 bases from J, leaving 23 bases between.

This clone was recorded only once. V and J are TRBV11-2 and TRBJ2-5, with unresolved D. From germline, CDR1 is SGHAT and CDR2 FQNNGV. Trimming left V 4 bases short and J 2 bases short, with 11 bases between. The CDR3 runs 14 residues. The CDR3 nucleotides read TGTGCCAGCAGCTCCGGACGCCTGCAAGAGACCCAGTACTTC. This translates into CASSSGRLQETQYF.

The chain carries TRBV2 and TRBJ2-1; D is undetermined. CDR1 SNHLY and CDR2 FYNNEI come from the germline V gene. Trimming pared 11 bases from V and 6 bases from J, leaving 17 bases between. CDR3 length: 13 residues. The CDR3 sequence is CASLRDFPNEQFF. In DNA, the CDR3 is TGTGCCTCCCTAAGGGATTTTCCCAATGAGCAGTTCTTC. The full variable domain, with the rest looked up from reference TRBV2 and TRBJ2-1, is EPEVTQTPSHQVTQMGQEVILRCVPISNHLYFYWYRQILGQKVEFLVSFYNNEISEKSEIFDDQFSVERPDGSNFTLKIRSTKLEDSAMYFCASLRDFPNEQFFGPGTRLTVL.

The chain employs TRBV2 and TRBJ1-4; 10 nucleotides line up with TRBD1. Germline assignment: CDR1 SNHLY and CDR2 FYNNEI. The V gene end was trimmed by 8 bases and the J gene end by 5 bases; junction bases not matched to a gene: 5. There are 14 residues in the CDR3. CDR3 residues: CASRRTGGNEKLFF. In DNA form, the CDR3 reads TGTGCCAGCCGGAGGACAGGGGGGAATGAAAAACTGTTTTTT.

The gene calls are TRBV7-9 and TRBJ2-7; either TRBD1 or TRBD2 may fit D (5 bases each). Trimming removed 5 bases from V and 0 bases from J, with 20 bases in between. The germline CDR1 and CDR2 sequences are SEHNR and FQNEAQ (reference sequence). The CDR3 runs 17 residues. The chain's CDR3 is CASSPTSGTVSSYEQYF. The CDR3 bases are TGTGCCAGCAGCCCCACGTCCGGGACGGTGAGCTCCTACGAGCAGTACTTC.

Comment on this clone: A much larger clonotype is one base distant, so this may be a read error. The chain has TRBV7-2 and TRBJ2-7, with D unclear. Per the germline V gene, CDR1 is SGHTA and CDR2 is FQGNSA. V lost 5 bases to trimming and J lost 3 bases, with 5 bases between them. There are 11 residues in the CDR3. Written as DNA, the CDR3 is TGTGCCAGCAGCCTAGTCTACGAGCAGTACTTC. Translation gives CASSLVYEQYF.

This clone has only one observation. CDR3 residues: CASSLSGGNEQFF. The CDR3 DNA reads TGTGCCAGCAGTTTGTCAGGAGGGAATGAGCAGTTCTTC. The chain has TRBV6-1 and TRBJ2-1; tentative D call: TRBD2 (6 bases). Per the germline V gene, CDR1 is MNHNS and CDR2 is SASEGT. The CDR3 sequence is 13 residues long. V was clipped by 5 bases and J by 7 bases, with 12 bases between them.

The V and J genes are TRBV19 and TRBJ2-7; D is perhaps TRBD1 (5 bases). V lost 5 bases, J lost 1 base, and 12 bases lay in between. Per germline, CDR1 LNHDA and CDR2 SQIVND (reference sequence). The CDR3 contains 14 residues. CDR3 nucleotides: TGTGCCAGTAGTCCTTCGACAGAATCCTACGAGCAGTACTTC. It specifies CASSPSTESYEQYF.

The rearrangement uses TRBV5-1 and TRBJ2-2, with a tentative D call TRBD2 (6 bases). This CDR3 spans 14 amino acids. Germline lookup yields CDR1 SGHRS and CDR2 YFSETQ. Trimming took off 0 bases at V and 10 bases at J, with 13 bases between the two ends. DNA for the CDR3: TGCGCCAGCAGCTTGGATCCTGGGGAGGTGGAGCTGTTTTTT. Translation gives CASSLDPGEVELFF.

The chain is built from TRBV10-3 and TRBJ2-3; the D gene is possibly TRBD2 (5 bases). V was clipped by 3 bases and J by 0 bases, with 13 bases between them. Germline V CDR1 and CDR2: ENHRY, SYGVKD. The CDR3 has 16 amino acids. CDR3: CAISDGGNPSTDTQYF. For the CDR3, the DNA is TGTGCCATCAGTGATGGAGGAAATCCTAGCACAGATACGCAGTATTTT.

This clone was detected only once. The chain employs TRBV5-4 and TRBJ2-7; the D is unclear. The CDR3 runs 14 residues. Germline-derived CDR1 and CDR2 are SGHNT and YYREEE (reference sequence). V was clipped by 0 bases and J by 5 bases, with 12 bases between them. This CDR3 is CASSLGAVADEQYF. The CDR3 DNA is TGTGCCAGCAGCTTGGGAGCAGTCGCCGACGAGCAGTACTTC.

On this clone: Within the sample, other DNA sequences also encode this same CDR3. CDR3 in amino acids: CASSPRDRGTGGTGELFF. CDR3 bases: TGTGCCAGCAGCCCTAGGGACAGGGGAACGGGAGGCACCGGGGAGCTGTTTTTT. This rearrangement joins TRBV11-3 to TRBJ2-2; 10 bases are shared with TRBD1. CDR1 and CDR2 (germline): SGHNT, YENEEA. The CDR3 is 18 amino acids. V dropped 5 bases and J dropped 4; count of bases not matched to a gene: 13.

This rearrangement joins TRBV5-4 to TRBJ2-1; D remains ambiguous. This CDR3 has 13 amino acids. V shed 4 bases and J shed 7 bases, with 12 bases lying between them. CDR1 SGHNT and CDR2 YYREEE come from the germline V gene (reference sequence). The CDR3: CASSDPQPNEQFF. CDR3 coding DNA: TGTGCCAGCAGCGACCCACAGCCGAATGAGCAGTTCTTC. Using reference TRBV5-4 and TRBJ2-1 for the parts outside the CDR3, the full variable domain is ETGVTQSPTHLIKTRGQQVTLRCSSQSGHNTVSWYQQALGQGPQFIFQYYREEENGRGNFPPRFSGLQFPNYSSELNVNALELDDSALYLCASSDPQPNEQFFGPGTRLTVL.

This clone has only a few counts. The rearrangement uses TRBV7-6 and TRBJ2-7; 10 bases are shared with TRBD1. Germline V lookup: CDR1 SGHVS, CDR2 FNYEAQ. V shed 5 bases and J 4 bases; nucleotides not matched to a gene: 2. The CDR3 is 13 residues long. CDR3 DNA: TGTGCCAGCAGCAGGGACAGGGGATACGAGCAGTACTTC. The encoded protein is CASSRDRGYEQYF.

V is TRBV6-6 and J is TRBJ2-7; tentatively, D is TRBD2 (6 bases). Germline V gene sequence: CDR1 MNHNY, CDR2 SVGAGI (reference sequence). The CDR3 consists of 16 residues. Between the trimmed V and J ends, which lost 7 bases and 4 bases, there was a span of 23 bases. As DNA, the CDR3 is TGTGCCAGCATCCCAAAGGTGGGGGGAGGTTTTTACGAGCAGTACTTC. It translates to CASIPKVGGGFYEQYF.

The chain joins TRBV6-5 to TRBJ2-1; D is possibly TRBD2 (5 bases). The CDR3 has 16 amino acids. V was pared by 0 bases and J by 5 bases, with 14 bases between. Germline V gives CDR1 MNHEY, CDR2 SVGAGI. CDR3 nucleotide sequence: TGTGCCAGCAGTTACTCTTTCGGGGTCTTCAACAATGAGCAGTTCTTC. Protein sequence: CASSYSFGVFNNEQFF.